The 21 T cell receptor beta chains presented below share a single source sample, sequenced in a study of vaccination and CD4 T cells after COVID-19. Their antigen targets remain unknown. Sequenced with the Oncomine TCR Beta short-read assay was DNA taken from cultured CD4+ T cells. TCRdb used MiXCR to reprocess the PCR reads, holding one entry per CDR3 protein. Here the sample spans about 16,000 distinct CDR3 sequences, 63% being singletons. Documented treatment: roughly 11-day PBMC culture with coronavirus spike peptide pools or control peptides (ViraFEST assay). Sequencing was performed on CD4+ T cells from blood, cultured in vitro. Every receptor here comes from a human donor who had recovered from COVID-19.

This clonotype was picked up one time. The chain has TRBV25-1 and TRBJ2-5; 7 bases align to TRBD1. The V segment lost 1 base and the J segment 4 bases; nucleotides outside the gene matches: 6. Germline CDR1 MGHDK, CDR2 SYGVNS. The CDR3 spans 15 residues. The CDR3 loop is CASSEWRNRGETQYF. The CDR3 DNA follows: TGTGCCAGCAGTGAATGGCGGAACAGGGGAGAGACCCAGTACTTC.

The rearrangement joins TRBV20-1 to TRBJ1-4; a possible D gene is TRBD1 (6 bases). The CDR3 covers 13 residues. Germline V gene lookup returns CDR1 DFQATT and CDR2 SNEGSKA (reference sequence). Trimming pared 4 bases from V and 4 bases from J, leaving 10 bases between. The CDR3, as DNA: TGCAGTGCTAACGGACAGCTTAATGAAAAACTGTTTTTT. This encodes CSANGQLNEKLFF.

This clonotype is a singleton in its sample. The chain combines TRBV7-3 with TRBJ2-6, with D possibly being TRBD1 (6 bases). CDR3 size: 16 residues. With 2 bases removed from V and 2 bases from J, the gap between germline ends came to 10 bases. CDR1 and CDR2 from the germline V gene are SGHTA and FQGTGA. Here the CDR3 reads CASSLDPGAGANVLTF. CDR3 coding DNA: TGTGCCAGCAGCTTAGACCCAGGGGCTGGGGCCAACGTCCTGACTTTC.

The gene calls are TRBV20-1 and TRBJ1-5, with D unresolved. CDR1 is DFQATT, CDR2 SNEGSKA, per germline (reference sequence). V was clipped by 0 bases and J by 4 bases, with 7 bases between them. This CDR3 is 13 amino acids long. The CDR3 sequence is CSARDLYNQPQHF. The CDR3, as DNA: TGCAGTGCTAGAGATCTGTATAATCAGCCCCAGCATTTT.

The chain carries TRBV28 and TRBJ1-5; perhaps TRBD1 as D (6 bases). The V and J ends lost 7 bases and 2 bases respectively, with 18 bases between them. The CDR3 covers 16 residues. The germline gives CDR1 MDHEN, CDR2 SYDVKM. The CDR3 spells CASKSRNRAGNQPQHF. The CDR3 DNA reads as TGTGCCAGCAAATCCCGGAACAGGGCCGGCAATCAGCCCCAGCATTTT.

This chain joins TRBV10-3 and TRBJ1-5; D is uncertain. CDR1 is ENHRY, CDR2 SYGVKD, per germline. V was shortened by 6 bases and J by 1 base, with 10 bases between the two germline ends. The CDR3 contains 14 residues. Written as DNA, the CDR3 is TGTGCCATCAGCACGACATGGAGCAATCAGCCCCAGCATTTT. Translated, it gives CAISTTWSNQPQHF.

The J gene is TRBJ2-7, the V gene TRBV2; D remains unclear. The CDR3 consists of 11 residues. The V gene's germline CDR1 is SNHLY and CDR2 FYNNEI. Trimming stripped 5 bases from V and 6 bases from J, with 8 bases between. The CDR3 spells CASSSTGEQYF. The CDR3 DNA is TGTGCCAGCAGTTCGACGGGCGAGCAGTACTTC.

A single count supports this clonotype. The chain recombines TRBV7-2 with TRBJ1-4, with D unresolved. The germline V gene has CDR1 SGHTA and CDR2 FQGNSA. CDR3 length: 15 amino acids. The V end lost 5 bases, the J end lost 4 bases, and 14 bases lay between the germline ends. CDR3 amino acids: CASSRARGDNEKLFF. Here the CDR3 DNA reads TGTGCCAGCAGCCGGGCGCGAGGAGATAATGAAAAACTGTTTTTT. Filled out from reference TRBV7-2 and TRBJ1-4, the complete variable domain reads GAGVSQSPSNKVTEKGKDVELRCDPISGHTALYWYRQSLGQGLEFLIYFQGNSAPDKSGLPSDRFSAERTGGSVSTLTIQRTQQEDSAVYLCASSRARGDNEKLFFGSGTQLSVL.

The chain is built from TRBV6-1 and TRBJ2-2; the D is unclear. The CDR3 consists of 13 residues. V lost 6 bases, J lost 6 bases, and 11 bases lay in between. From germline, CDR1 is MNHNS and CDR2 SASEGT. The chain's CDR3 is CASRGGSPGELFF. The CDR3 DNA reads TGTGCCAGCAGGGGCGGATCCCCCGGGGAGCTGTTTTTT.

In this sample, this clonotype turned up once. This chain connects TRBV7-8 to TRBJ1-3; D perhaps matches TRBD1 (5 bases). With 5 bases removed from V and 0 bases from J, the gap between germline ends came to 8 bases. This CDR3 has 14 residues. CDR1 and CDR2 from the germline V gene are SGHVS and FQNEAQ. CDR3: CASSTGPSGNTIYF. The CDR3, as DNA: TGTGCCAGCAGCACAGGCCCCTCTGGAAACACCATATATTTT.

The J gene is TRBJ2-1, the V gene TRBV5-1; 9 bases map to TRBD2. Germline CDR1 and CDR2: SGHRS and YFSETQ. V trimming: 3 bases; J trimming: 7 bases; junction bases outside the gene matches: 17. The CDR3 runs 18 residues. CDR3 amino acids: CASSSAASWRGGRNEQFF. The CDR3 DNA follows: TGCGCCAGCAGCTCCGCCGCCTCCTGGCGGGGGGGCAGGAATGAGCAGTTCTTC.

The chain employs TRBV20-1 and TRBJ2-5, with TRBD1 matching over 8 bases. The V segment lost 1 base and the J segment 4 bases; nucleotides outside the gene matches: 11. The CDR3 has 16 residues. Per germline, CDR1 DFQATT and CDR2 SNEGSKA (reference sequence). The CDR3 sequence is CSARGLGQGAPETQYF. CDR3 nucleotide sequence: TGCAGTGCTAGAGGTCTGGGGCAGGGGGCCCCAGAGACCCAGTACTTC.

CDR3 residues: CASSLDRVRSPLHF. CDR3 nucleotides: TGTGCCAGCAGCTTAGATCGCGTGAGGTCACCCCTCCACTTT. The J gene is TRBJ1-6, the V gene TRBV11-3; D is uncertain. V lost 0 bases and J lost 10, with 10 bases in between. The CDR3 spans 14 residues. The V gene's germline CDR1 is SGHNT and CDR2 YENEEA. The entire variable domain, with the rest obtained from reference TRBV11-3 and TRBJ1-6, is as follows: EAGVVQSPRYKIIEKKQPVAFWCNPISGHNTLYWYLQNLGQGPELLIRYENEEAVDDSQLPKDRFSAERLKGVDSTLKIQPAELGDSAVYLCASSLDRVRSPLHFGNGTRLTVT.

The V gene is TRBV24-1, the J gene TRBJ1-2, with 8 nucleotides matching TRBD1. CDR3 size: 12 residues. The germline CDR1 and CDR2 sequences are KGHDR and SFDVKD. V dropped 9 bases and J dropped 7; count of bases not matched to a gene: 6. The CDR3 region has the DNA TGTGCCACCCTGGACAGGGTCGGTGGCTACACCTTC. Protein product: CATLDRVGGYTF.

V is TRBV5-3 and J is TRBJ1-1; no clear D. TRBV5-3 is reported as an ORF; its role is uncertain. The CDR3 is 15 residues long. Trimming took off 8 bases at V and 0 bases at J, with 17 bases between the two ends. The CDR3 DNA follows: TGTGCCAGCAGACCGGTTTTAAGCATGAACACTGAAGCTTTCTTT. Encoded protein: CASRPVLSMNTEAFF.

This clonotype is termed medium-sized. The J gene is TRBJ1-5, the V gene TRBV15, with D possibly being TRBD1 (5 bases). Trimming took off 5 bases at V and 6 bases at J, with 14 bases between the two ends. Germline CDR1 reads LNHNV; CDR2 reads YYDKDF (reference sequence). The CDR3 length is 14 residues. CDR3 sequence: CATSPRQTGQPQHF. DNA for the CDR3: TGTGCCACCAGCCCCAGACAGACTGGTCAGCCCCAGCATTTT.

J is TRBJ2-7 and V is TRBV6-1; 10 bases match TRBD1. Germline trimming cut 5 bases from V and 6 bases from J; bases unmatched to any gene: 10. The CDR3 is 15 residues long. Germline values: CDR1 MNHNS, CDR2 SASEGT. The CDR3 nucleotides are TGTGCCAGCAGTCACCGGGACAGGGGACCTTCCGAGCAGTACTTC. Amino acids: CASSHRDRGPSEQYF.

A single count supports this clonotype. CDR3 amino acids: CASSYSYGQQETQYF. The CDR3 nucleotides are TGTGCCAGCAGTTACTCGTACGGGCAACAAGAGACCCAGTACTTC. The genes are TRBV6-5 and TRBJ2-5; D ambiguous. Germline V gene sequence: CDR1 MNHEY, CDR2 SVGAGI. Trimming left V 0 bases short and J 2 bases short, with 10 bases between. This CDR3 region has 15 residues.

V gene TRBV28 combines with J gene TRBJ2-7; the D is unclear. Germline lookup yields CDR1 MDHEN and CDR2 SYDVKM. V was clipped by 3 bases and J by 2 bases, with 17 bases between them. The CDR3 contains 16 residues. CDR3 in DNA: TGTGCCAGCAGTTTTAACTGGGCAGAACGAACCTACGAGCAGTACTTC. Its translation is CASSFNWAERTYEQYF. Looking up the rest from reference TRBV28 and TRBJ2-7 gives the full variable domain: DVKVTQSSRYLVKRTGEKVFLECVQDMDHENMFWYRQDPGLGLRLIYFSYDVKMKEKGDIPEGYSVSREKKERFSLILESASTNQTSMYLCASSFNWAERTYEQYFGPGTRLTVT.

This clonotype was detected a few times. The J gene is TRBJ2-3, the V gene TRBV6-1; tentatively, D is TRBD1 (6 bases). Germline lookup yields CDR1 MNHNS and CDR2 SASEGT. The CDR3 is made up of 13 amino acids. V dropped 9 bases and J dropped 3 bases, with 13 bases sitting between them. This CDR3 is CASMDSVTDTQYF. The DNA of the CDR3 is TGTGCCAGTATGGACAGTGTAACAGATACGCAGTATTTT.

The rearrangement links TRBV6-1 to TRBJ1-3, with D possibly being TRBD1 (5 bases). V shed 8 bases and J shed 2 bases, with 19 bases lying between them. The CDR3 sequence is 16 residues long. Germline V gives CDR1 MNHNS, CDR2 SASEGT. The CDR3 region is CASSSGSGLTGNTIYF. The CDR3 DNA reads TGTGCCAGCTCCTCGGGATCAGGGTTAACTGGAAACACCATATATTTT.